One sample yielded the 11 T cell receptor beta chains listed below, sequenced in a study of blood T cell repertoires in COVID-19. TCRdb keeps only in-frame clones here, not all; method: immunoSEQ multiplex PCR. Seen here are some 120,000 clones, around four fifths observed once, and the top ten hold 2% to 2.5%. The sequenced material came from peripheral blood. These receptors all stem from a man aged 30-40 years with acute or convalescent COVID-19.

CDR3 protein: CASSDDWTYTGELFF. CDR3 nucleotide sequence: TGTGCCAGCAGTGACGATTGGACTTACACCGGGGAGCTGTTTTTT. This chain uses TRBV2 with TRBJ2-2, with D possibly being TRBD2 (5 bases). The CDR3 contains 15 residues. Germline lookup yields CDR1 SNHLY and CDR2 FYNNEI. Deletions cut 3 bases from V and 3 bases from J, with 11 bases between. The variable domain in full, with the rest retrieved from reference TRBV2 and TRBJ2-2, is EPEVTQTPSHQVTQMGQEVILRCVPISNHLYFYWYRQILGQKVEFLVSFYNNEISEKSEIFDDQFSVERPDGSNFTLKIRSTKLEDSAMYFCASSDDWTYTGELFFGEGSRLTVL.

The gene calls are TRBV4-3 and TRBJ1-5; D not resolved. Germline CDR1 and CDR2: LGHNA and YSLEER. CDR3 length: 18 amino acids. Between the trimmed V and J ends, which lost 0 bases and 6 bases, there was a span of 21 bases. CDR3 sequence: CASSQDVAASRVRQPQHF. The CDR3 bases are TGCGCCAGCAGCCAAGATGTAGCCGCATCGAGGGTTCGTCAGCCCCAGCATTTT.

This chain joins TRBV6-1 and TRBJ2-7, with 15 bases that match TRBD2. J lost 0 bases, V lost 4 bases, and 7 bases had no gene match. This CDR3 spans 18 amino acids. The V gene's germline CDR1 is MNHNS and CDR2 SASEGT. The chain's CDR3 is CASSGGLAGGIFSYEQYF. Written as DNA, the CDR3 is TGTGCCAGCAGTGGTGGACTAGCGGGGGGGATTTTCTCCTACGAGCAGTACTTC.

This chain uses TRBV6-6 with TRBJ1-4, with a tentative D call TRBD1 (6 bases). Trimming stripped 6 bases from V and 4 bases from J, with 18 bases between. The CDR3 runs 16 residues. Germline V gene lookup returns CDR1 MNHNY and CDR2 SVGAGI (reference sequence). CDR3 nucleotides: TGTGCCAGCAGGTATTCGGACAGACTCGGTAATGAAAAACTGTTTTTT. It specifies CASRYSDRLGNEKLFF.

CDR3 sequence: CAWSVGGEYGYTF. CDR3 nucleotides: TGTGCCTGGAGTGTAGGGGGAGAATACGGCTACACCTTC. The chain joins TRBV30 to TRBJ1-2; tentatively, D is TRBD1 (6 bases). Germline values: CDR1 GTSNPN, CDR2 SVGIG (reference sequence). The CDR3 is 13 residues long. V lost 0 bases and J lost 8, with 13 bases in between.

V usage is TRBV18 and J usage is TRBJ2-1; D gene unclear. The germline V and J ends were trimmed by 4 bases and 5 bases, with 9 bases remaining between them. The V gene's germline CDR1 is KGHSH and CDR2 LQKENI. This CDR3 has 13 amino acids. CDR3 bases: TGTGCCAGCTCACTCGACATGGACAATGAGCAGTTCTTC. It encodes CASSLDMDNEQFF.

The CDR3 DNA follows: TGTGCCAGCAGTGAAGTTCGCCAGCGGATGACAGATACGCAGTATTTT. Amino acid sequence: CASSEVRQRMTDTQYF. This chain joins TRBV6-1 and TRBJ2-3; perhaps TRBD2 as D (5 bases). V was cut by 1 base and J by 3 bases, with 14 bases left in between. This CDR3 is 16 amino acids long. The germline gives CDR1 MNHNS, CDR2 SASEGT.

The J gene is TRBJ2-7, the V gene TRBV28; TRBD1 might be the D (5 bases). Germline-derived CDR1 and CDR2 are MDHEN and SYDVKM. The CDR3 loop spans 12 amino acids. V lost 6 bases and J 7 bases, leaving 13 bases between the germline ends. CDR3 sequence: CASRSGLLEQYF. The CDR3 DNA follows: TGTGCCAGCAGGTCAGGGCTGTTAGAGCAGTACTTC.

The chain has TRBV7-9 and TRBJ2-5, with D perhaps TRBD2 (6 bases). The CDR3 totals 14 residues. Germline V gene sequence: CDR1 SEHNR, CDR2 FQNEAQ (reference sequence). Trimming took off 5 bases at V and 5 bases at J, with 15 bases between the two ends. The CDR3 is CASSPGGSAETQYF. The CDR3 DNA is TGTGCCAGCAGCCCCGGGGGAAGCGCGGAGACCCAGTACTTC.

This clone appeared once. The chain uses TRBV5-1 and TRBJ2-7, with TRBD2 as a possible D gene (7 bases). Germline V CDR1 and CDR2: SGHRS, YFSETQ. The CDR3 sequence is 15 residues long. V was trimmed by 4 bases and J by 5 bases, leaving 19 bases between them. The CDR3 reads CASSLLVGGRNEQYF. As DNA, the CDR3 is TGCGCCAGCAGCCTTTTAGTCGGGGGGCGGAACGAGCAGTACTTC.

CDR3 protein: CASSISQVPYNEQFF. The DNA for the CDR3 is TGTGCCAGTAGTATATCACAGGTCCCCTACAATGAGCAGTTCTTC. The V call is TRBV19, the J call TRBJ2-1, with a tentative D call TRBD1 (5 bases). The CDR3 covers 15 residues. The V gene lost 2 bases and the J gene lost 2 bases, with 10 bases spanning the gap. Germline loops: CDR1 LNHDA, CDR2 SQIVND (reference sequence).